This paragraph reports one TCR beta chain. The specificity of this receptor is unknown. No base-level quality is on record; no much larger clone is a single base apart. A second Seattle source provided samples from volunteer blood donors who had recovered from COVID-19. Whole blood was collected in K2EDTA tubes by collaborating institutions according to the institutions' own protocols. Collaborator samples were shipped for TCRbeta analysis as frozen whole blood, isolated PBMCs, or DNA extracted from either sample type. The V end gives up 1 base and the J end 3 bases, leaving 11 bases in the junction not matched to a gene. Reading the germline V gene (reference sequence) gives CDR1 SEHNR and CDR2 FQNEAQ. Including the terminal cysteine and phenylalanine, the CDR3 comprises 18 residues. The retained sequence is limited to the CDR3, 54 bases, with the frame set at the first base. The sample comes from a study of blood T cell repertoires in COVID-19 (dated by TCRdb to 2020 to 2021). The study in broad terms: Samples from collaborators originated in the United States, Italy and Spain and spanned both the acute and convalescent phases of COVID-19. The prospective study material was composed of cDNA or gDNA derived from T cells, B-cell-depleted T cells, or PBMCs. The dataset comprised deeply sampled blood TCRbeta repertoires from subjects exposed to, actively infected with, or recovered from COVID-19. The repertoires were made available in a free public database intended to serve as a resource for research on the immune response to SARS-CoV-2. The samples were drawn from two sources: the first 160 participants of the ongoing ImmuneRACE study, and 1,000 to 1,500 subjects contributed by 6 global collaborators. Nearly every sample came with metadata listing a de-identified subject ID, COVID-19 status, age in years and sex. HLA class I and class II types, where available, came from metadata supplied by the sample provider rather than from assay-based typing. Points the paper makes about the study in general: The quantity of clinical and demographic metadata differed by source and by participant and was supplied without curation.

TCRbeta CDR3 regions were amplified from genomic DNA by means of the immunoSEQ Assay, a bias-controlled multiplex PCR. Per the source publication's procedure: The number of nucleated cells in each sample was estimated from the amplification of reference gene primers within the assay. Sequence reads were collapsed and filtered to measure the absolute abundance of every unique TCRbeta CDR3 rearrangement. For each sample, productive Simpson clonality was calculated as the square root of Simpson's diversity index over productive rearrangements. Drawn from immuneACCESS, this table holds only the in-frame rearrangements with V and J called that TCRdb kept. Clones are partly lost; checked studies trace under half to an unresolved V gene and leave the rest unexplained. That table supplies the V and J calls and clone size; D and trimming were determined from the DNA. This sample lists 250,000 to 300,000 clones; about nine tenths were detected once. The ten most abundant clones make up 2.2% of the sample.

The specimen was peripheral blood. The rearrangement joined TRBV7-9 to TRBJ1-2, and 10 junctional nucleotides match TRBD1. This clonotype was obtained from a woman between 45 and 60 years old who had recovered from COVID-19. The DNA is TGTGCCAGCAGCTTAGGCCCGACAGGGGGCCAGGGGGACTATGGCTACACCTTC. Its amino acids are CASSLGPTGGQGDYGYTF.